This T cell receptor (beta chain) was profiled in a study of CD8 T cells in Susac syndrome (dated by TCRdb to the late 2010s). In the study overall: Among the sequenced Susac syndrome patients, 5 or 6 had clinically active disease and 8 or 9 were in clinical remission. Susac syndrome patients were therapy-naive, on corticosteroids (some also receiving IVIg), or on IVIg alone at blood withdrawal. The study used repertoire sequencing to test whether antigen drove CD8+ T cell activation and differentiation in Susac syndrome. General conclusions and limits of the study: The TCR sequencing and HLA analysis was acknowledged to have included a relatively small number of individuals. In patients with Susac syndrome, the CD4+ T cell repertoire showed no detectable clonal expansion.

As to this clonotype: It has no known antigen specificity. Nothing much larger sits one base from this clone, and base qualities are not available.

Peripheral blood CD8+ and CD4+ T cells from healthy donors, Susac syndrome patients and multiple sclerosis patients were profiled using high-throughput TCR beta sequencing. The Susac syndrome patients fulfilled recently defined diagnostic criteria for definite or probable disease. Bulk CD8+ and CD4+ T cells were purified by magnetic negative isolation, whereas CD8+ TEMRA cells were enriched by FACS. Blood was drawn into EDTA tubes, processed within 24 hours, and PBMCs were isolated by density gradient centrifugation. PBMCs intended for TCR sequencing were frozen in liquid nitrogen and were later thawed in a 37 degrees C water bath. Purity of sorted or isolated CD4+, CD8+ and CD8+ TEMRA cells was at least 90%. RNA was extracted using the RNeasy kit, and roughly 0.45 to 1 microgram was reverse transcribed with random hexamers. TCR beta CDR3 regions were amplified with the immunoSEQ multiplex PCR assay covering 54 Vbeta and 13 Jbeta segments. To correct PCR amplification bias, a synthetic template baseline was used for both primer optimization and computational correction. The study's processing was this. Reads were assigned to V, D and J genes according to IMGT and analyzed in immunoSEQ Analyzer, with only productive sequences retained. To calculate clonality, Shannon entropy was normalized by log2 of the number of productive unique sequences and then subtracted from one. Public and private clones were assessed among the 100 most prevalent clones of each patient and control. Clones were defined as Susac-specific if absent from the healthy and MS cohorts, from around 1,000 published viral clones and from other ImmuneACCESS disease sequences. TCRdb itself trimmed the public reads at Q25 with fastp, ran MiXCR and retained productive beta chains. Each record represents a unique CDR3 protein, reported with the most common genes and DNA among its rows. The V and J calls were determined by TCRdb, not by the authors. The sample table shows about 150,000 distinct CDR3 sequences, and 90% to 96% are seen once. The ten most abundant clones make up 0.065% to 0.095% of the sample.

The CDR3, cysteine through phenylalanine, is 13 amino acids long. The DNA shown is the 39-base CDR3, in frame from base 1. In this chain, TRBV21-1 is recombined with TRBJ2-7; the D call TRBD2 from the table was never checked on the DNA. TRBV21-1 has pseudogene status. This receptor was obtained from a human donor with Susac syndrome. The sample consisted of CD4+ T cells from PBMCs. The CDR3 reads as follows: CAYRRGVGDEQYF. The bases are TGTGCCTACCGGCGGGGGGTAGGAGACGAGCAGTACTTC.